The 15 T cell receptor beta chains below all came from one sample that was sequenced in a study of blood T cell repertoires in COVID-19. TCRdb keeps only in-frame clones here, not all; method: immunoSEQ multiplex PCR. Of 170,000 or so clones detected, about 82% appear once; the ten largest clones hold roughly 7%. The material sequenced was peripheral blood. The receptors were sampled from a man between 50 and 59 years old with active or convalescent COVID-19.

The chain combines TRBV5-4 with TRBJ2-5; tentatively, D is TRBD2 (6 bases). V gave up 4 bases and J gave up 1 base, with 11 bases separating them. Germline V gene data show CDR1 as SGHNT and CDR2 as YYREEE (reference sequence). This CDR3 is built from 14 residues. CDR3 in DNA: TGTGCCAGCAGCAGGGGACTGATCCAAGAGACCCAGTACTTC. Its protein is CASSRGLIQETQYF.

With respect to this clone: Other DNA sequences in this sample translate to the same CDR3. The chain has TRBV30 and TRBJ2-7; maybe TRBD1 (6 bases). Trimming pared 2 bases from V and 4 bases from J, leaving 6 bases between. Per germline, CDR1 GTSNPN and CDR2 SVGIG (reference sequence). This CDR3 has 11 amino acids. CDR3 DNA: TGTGCCTGGAGTAGGGGGTACGAGCAGTACTTC. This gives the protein CAWSRGYEQYF.

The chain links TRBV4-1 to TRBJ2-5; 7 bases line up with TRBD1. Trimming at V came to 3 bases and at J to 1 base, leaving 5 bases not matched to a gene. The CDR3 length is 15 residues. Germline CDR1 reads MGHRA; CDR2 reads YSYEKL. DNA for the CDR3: TGCGCCAGCAGCCAGGGGACAGCCGTCCAAGAGACCCAGTACTTC. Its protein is CASSQGTAVQETQYF.

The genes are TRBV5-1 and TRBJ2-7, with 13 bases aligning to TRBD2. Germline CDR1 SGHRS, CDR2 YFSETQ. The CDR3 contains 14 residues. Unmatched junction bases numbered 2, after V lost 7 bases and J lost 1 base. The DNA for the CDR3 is TGCGCCAGCCGACTAGCGGGGGGATCCTACGAGCAGTACTTC. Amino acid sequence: CASRLAGGSYEQYF.

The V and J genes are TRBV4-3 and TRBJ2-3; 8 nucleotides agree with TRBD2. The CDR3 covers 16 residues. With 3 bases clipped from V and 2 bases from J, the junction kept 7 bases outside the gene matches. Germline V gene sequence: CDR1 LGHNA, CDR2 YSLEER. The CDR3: CASSQVAGINTDTQYF. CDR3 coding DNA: TGCGCCAGCAGCCAGGTAGCGGGGATAAACACAGATACGCAGTATTTT.

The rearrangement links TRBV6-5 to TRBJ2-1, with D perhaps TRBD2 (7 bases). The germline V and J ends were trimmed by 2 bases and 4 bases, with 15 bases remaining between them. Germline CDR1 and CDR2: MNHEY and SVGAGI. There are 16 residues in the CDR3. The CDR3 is CASSYDAGGRYNEQFF. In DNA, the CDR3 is TGTGCCAGCAGTTACGACGCCGGGGGGCGATACAATGAGCAGTTCTTC.

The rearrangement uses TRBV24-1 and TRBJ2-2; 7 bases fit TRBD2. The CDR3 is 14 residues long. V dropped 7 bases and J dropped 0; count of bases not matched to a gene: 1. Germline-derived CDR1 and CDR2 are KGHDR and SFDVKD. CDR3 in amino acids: CATRSGANTGELFF. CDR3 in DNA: TGTGCCACCAGAAGCGGGGCGAACACCGGGGAGCTGTTTTTT.

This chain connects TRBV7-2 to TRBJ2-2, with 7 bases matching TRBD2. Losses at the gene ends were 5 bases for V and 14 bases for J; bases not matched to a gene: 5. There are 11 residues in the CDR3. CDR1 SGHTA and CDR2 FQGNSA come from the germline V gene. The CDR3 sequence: CASSNSGLLFF. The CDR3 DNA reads TGTGCCAGCAGCAACTCGGGACTACTGTTTTTT. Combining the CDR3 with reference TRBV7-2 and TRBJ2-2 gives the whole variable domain GAGVSQSPSNKVTEKGKDVELRCDPISGHTALYWYRQSLGQGLEFLIYFQGNSAPDKSGLPSDRFSAERTGGSVSTLTIQRTQQEDSAVYLCASSNSGLLFFGEGSRLTVL.

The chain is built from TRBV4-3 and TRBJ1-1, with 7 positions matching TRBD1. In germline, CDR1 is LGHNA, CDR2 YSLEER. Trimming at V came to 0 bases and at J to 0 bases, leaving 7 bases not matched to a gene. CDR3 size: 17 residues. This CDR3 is CASSQDWAGGLNTEAFF. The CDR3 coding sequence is TGCGCCAGCAGCCAAGATTGGGCAGGGGGTTTGAACACTGAAGCTTTCTTT.

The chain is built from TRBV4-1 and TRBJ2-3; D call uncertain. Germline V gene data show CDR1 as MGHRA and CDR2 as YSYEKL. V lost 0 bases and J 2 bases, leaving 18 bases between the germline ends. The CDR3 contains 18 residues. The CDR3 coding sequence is TGCGCCAGCAGCCAAGAGCGAGGTGTGGTGCTACCCACAGATACGCAGTATTTT. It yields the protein CASSQERGVVLPTDTQYF.

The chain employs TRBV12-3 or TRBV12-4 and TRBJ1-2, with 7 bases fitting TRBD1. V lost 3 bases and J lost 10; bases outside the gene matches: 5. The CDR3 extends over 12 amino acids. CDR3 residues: CASSFSGTDYTF. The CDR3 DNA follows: TGTGCCAGCAGTTTTTCCGGGACAGACTACACCTTC.

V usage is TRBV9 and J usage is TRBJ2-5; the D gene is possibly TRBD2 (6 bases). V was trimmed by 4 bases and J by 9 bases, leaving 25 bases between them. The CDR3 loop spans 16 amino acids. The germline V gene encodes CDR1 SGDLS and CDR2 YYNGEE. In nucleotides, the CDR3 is TGTGCCAGCAGCTTTGGCCCTAGCGCGATCCGGGCGTCCCAGTACTTC. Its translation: CASSFGPSAIRASQYF.

CDR3 nucleotide sequence: TGCGCCAGCAGCTTGGCCGACTGGGAGAACACCATATATTTT. Protein: CASSLADWENTIYF. The chain is built from TRBV5-1 and TRBJ1-3; D uncertain. CDR3 length equals 14 residues. The germline V gene encodes CDR1 SGHRS and CDR2 YFSETQ. V was shortened by 0 bases and J by 7 bases, with 11 bases between the two germline ends.

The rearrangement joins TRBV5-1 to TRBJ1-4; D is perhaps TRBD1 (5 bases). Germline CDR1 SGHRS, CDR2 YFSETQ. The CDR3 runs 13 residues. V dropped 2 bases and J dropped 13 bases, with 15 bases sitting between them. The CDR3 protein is CASSFTGLTGLFF. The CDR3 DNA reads TGCGCCAGCAGCTTCACAGGTCTAACGGGACTGTTTTTT. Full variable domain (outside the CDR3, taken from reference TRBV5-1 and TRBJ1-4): KAGVTQTPRYLIKTRGQQVTLSCSPISGHRSVSWYQQTPGQGLQFLFEYFSETQRNKGNFPGRFSGRQFSNSRSEMNVSTLELGDSALYLCASSFTGLTGLFFGSGTQLSVL.

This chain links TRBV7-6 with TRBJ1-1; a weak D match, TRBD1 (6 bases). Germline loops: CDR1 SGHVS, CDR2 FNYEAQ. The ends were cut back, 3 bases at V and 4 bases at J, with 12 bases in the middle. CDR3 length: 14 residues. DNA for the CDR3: TGTGCCAGCAGCTTTCCCGGCAGGGGCACTGAAGCTTTCTTT. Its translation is CASSFPGRGTEAFF.